One sample yielded the 27 T cell receptor beta chains listed below, sequenced in a study of T cell responses to AZD1222 COVID-19 vaccine. The repertoire was sequenced with immunoSEQ multiplex PCR; TCRdb's copy has only in-frame clones and lacks some. The repertoire consists of approximately 90,000 clones, with around nine tenths occurring once and the leading ten covering roughly 4%. Sample: peripheral blood, taken on day 0 of AZD1222 vaccination. The receptors come from an adult in good health.

The chain recombines TRBV27 with TRBJ1-1; 9 bases map to TRBD1. The length of the CDR3 is 15 residues. The ends lost 5 bases at V and 0 bases at J; junction bases unmatched: 4. Germline CDR1 reads MNHEY; CDR2 reads SMNVEV (reference sequence). CDR3 nucleotide sequence: TGTGCCAGCAGTCCCCGGACAGGGGTGAACACTGAAGCTTTCTTT. This gives the protein CASSPRTGVNTEAFF.

This sequence joins TRBV25-1 and TRBJ2-7; TRBD2 agrees at 7 bases. This CDR3 has 15 residues. The germline V gene has CDR1 MGHDK and CDR2 SYGVNS. Losses at the gene ends were 8 bases for V and 3 bases for J; bases not matched to a gene: 13. CDR3 nucleotide sequence: TGTGCCAGCGACCGGGGCGGTAGCGGGTACTACGAGCAGTACTTC. Amino acids: CASDRGGSGYYEQYF.

The chain has TRBV2 and TRBJ1-5, with 7 nucleotides matching TRBD1. The length of the CDR3 is 14 residues. The germline V gene encodes CDR1 SNHLY and CDR2 FYNNEI. Unmatched junction bases numbered 7, after V lost 6 bases and J lost 5 bases. In DNA, the CDR3 is TGTGCCAGCAGAGACAGACAGGGCTATCAGCCCCAGCATTTT. It specifies CASRDRQGYQPQHF.

This clone was observed once. This chain links TRBV7-9 with TRBJ1-6; no definite D call. V lost 3 bases and J 8 bases, leaving 11 bases between the germline ends. The CDR3 totals 14 residues. Germline values: CDR1 SEHNR, CDR2 FQNEAQ (reference sequence). CDR3 amino acids: CASSFAPLDSPLHF. DNA of the CDR3: TGTGCCAGCAGCTTCGCTCCGTTGGATTCACCCCTCCACTTT.

The CDR3 sequence: CASRPTGRDTEAFF. The CDR3, as DNA: TGTGCCAGCAGGCCCACAGGGCGGGACACTGAAGCTTTCTTT. The chain is built from TRBV6-5 and TRBJ1-1, with D perhaps TRBD1 (6 bases). V shed 6 bases and J shed 3 bases, with 14 bases lying between them. The germline V gene encodes CDR1 MNHEY and CDR2 SVGAGI. The CDR3 has 14 residues.

V gene TRBV4-1 combines with J gene TRBJ2-1; D might be TRBD2 (6 bases). V dropped 0 bases and J dropped 14 bases, with 14 bases sitting between them. Germline V CDR1 and CDR2: MGHRA, YSYEKL. The CDR3 totals 13 residues. CDR3 amino acids: CASSQDHQTREFF. CDR3 sequence (DNA): TGCGCCAGCAGCCAAGATCATCAGACTAGGGAGTTCTTC.

V usage is TRBV19 and J usage is TRBJ1-3, with D uncertain. CDR1 LNHDA and CDR2 SQIVND come from the germline V gene (reference sequence). The length of the CDR3 is 13 residues. Trimming left V 7 bases short and J 1 base short, with 8 bases between. The CDR3 sequence is CASNPGSGNTIYF. Written as DNA, the CDR3 is TGTGCCAGTAATCCGGGGTCTGGAAACACCATATATTTT.

The genes are TRBV5-1 and TRBJ1-1; 8 nucleotides agree with TRBD1. The J segment lost 1 base and the V segment lost 2 bases, leaving 4 bases of the junction unmatched. Per germline, CDR1 SGHRS and CDR2 YFSETQ. This CDR3 spans 15 amino acids. The CDR3 sequence: CASSLITGGNTEAFF. As DNA, the CDR3 is TGCGCCAGCAGCTTAATAACAGGGGGGAACACTGAAGCTTTCTTT.

The V and J genes are TRBV29-1 and TRBJ2-4; weak D call: TRBD1 (5 bases). There are 14 residues in the CDR3. Trimming took off 0 bases at V and 0 bases at J, with 6 bases between the two ends. Per germline, CDR1 SQVTM and CDR2 ANQGSEA. CDR3 in DNA: TGCAGCGTTGAAGAGCAGGGAGCCAAAAACATTCAGTACTTC. This translates into CSVEEQGAKNIQYF.

The genes are TRBV7-2 and TRBJ1-5, with 8 bases identical to TRBD1. V was clipped by 4 bases and J by 6 bases; unmatched bases: 2. CDR3 length: 13 amino acids. Germline V gene lookup returns CDR1 SGHTA and CDR2 FQGNSA. The CDR3 here is CASSYTGGQPQHF. CDR3 in DNA: TGTGCCAGCAGCTACACAGGGGGTCAGCCCCAGCATTTT.

The rearrangement joins TRBV4-1 to TRBJ1-1; TRBD1 matches at 7 bases. Germline V lookup: CDR1 MGHRA, CDR2 YSYEKL. The CDR3 consists of 14 residues. The V gene end was trimmed by 4 bases and the J gene end by 0 bases; junction bases not matched to a gene: 2. The CDR3 DNA follows: TGCGCCAGCAGCCCGGGACAGATGAACACTGAAGCTTTCTTT. Its protein product is CASSPGQMNTEAFF.

The rearrangement joins TRBV27 to TRBJ1-1; D is undetermined. V lost 1 base to trimming and J lost 0 bases, with 12 bases between them. CDR3 length equals 16 residues. CDR1 and CDR2 (germline): MNHEY, SMNVEV (reference sequence). In DNA, the CDR3 is TGTGCCAGCAGTTTATACCCGGGGATAATGAACACTGAAGCTTTCTTT. Its protein is CASSLYPGIMNTEAFF.

The chain carries TRBV7-2 and TRBJ1-1; TRBD1 is a possible D gene (5 bases). Trimming stripped 5 bases from V and 3 bases from J, with 7 bases between. CDR3 length: 12 residues. Germline CDR1 is SGHTA and CDR2 is FQGNSA. The chain's CDR3 is CASSPGHTEAFF. In DNA form, the CDR3 reads TGTGCCAGCAGCCCGGGGCACACTGAAGCTTTCTTT.

The chain uses TRBV7-2 and TRBJ2-2, with D perhaps TRBD1 (6 bases). CDR1 SGHTA and CDR2 FQGNSA come from the germline V gene. CDR3 length equals 15 residues. The V gene lost 4 bases and the J gene lost 8 bases, with 17 bases spanning the gap. This CDR3 reads CASSSNLRGLGELFF. The CDR3 region has the DNA TGTGCCAGCAGCTCTAATCTCAGGGGTTTAGGGGAGCTGTTTTTT.

The rearrangement joins TRBV4-2 to TRBJ1-4, with no clear D. V was clipped by 1 base and J by 5 bases, with 17 bases between them. The CDR3 spans 17 residues. Per the germline V gene, CDR1 is LGHNA and CDR2 is YNFKEQ. CDR3 coding DNA: TGTGCCAGCAGCCAAGGTGTGACGAAACCTATAAATGAAAAACTGTTTTTT. It codes for CASSQGVTKPINEKLFF.

The chain couples TRBV10-1 to TRBJ2-1, with a weak D call TRBD2 (6 bases). Germline lookup yields CDR1 WNHNN and CDR2 SYGVQD (reference sequence). V was pared by 6 bases and J by 8 bases, with 8 bases between. This CDR3 contains 11 residues. The CDR3 reads CASSASDEQFF. Written as DNA, the CDR3 is TGCGCCAGCAGCGCTAGCGATGAGCAGTTCTTC.

The V and J genes are TRBV5-1 and TRBJ2-1; 10 nucleotides align to TRBD2. The ends lost 7 bases at V and 8 bases at J; junction bases unmatched: 9. Germline V gene lookup returns CDR1 SGHRS and CDR2 YFSETQ. The CDR3 totals 14 residues. The CDR3 coding sequence is TGCGCCAGCGGGGTTAGCGGGGGGAAGGATGAGCAGTTCTTC. The encoded protein is CASGVSGGKDEQFF.

V and J are TRBV11-2 and TRBJ2-3; 12 bases are a match to TRBD2. Germline lookup yields CDR1 SGHAT and CDR2 FQNNGV. V gave up 0 bases and J gave up 4 bases; unmatched junction bases: 2. The CDR3 is 16 amino acids. The CDR3 loop is CASSLETSGGADTQYF. CDR3 nucleotides: TGTGCCAGCAGCTTAGAGACTAGCGGGGGCGCAGATACGCAGTATTTT.

The chain joins TRBV19 to TRBJ2-2, with D perhaps matching TRBD1 (5 bases). Trimming left V 3 bases short and J 4 bases short, with 9 bases between. Germline CDR1 reads LNHDA; CDR2 reads SQIVND (reference sequence). The CDR3 is made up of 14 amino acids. As DNA, the CDR3 is TGTGCCAGTAGTATGGGGCTTGGCACCGGGGAGCTGTTTTTT. This sequence encodes CASSMGLGTGELFF. Full variable domain (missing parts from reference TRBV19 and TRBJ2-2): DGGITQSPKYLFRKEGQNVTLSCEQNLNHDAMYWYRQDPGQGLRLIYYSQIVNDFQKGDIAEGYSVSREKKESFPLTVTSAQKNPTAFYLCASSMGLGTGELFFGEGSRLTVL.

The chain has TRBV7-6 and TRBJ2-1; possibly TRBD1 or TRBD2 for D (5 bases each). The CDR3 contains 11 residues. CDR1 and CDR2 from the germline V gene are SGHVS and FNYEAQ. The V gene lost 3 bases and the J gene lost 13 bases, with 10 bases spanning the gap. The chain's CDR3 is CASSFGTTQFF. The CDR3 nucleotides are TGTGCCAGCAGCTTCGGGACCACTCAGTTCTTC.

The chain carries TRBV19 and TRBJ2-7, with a possible D match to TRBD2 (6 bases). The CDR3 has 14 residues. V lost 7 bases, J lost 2 bases, and 15 bases lay in between. Germline loops: CDR1 LNHDA, CDR2 SQIVND (reference sequence). The CDR3 coding sequence is TGTGCCAGTACCCTAAGTACGGGGGCCTACGAGCAGTACTTC. It translates to CASTLSTGAYEQYF.

This sequence joins TRBV5-6 and TRBJ2-1; TRBD1 matches 8 bases. CDR1 is SGHDT and CDR2 is YYEEEE in the germline V gene. The ends lost 4 bases at V and 7 bases at J; junction bases unmatched: 7. This CDR3 contains 14 residues. The DNA for the CDR3 is TGTGCCAGCAGCAAAGGTAACAGGGGGAATGAGCAGTTCTTC. This gives the protein CASSKGNRGNEQFF.

Only one count was recorded for this clone. The V gene is TRBV7-2, the J gene TRBJ2-7; 7 nucleotides match TRBD1. Germline V gene sequence: CDR1 SGHTA, CDR2 FQGNSA. J lost 1 base, V lost 4 bases, and 10 bases had no gene match. This CDR3 region has 16 residues. CDR3 protein: CASSSRGSTGSYEQYF. The CDR3 DNA reads TGTGCCAGCAGCTCCAGGGGGTCTACAGGATCCTACGAGCAGTACTTC.

The chain employs TRBV10-1 and TRBJ1-1, with 8 bases matching TRBD1. Germline CDR1 WNHNN, CDR2 SYGVQD (reference sequence). This CDR3 is 13 amino acids long. With V trimmed by 8 bases and J by 6 bases, 8 bases remained unmatched. As DNA, the CDR3 is TGCGCCAGCGGTAACAGGGGGTTCGCTGAAGCTTTCTTT. Residues: CASGNRGFAEAFF.

CDR3 amino acids: CATVGRDNYGYTF. The CDR3 nucleotides read TGTGCCACTGTGGGCAGGGATAACTATGGCTACACCTTC. The rearrangement uses TRBV27 and TRBJ1-2; TRBD1 is a possible D gene (5 bases). With 10 bases removed from V and 1 base from J, the gap between germline ends came to 13 bases. Germline CDR1 reads MNHEY; CDR2 reads SMNVEV (reference sequence). There are 13 residues in the CDR3.

The rearrangement links TRBV7-9 to TRBJ2-1; D is perhaps TRBD1 (6 bases). Germline CDR1 SEHNR, CDR2 FQNEAQ (reference sequence). The CDR3 length is 14 residues. The V end was cut by 11 bases, the J end by 3 bases, with 17 bases between. The chain's CDR3 is CAGGDGGFYNEQFF. The CDR3 bases are TGTGCCGGGGGCGACGGCGGGTTCTACAATGAGCAGTTCTTC. The whole variable domain, remainder taken from reference TRBV7-9 and TRBJ2-1, is DTGVSQNPRHKITKRGQNVTFRCDPISEHNRLYWYRQTLGQGPEFLTYFQNEAQLEKSRLLSDRFSAERPKGSFSTLEIQRTEQGDSAMYLCAGGDGGFYNEQFFGPGTRLTVL.

This clone was seen a few times. The genes are TRBV11-2 and TRBJ1-3; D gene unclear. Trimming took off 1 base at V and 4 bases at J, with 5 bases between the two ends. The CDR3 is 13 amino acids. The germline V gene encodes CDR1 SGHAT and CDR2 FQNNGV. As DNA, the CDR3 is TGTGCCAGCAGCTTAGCCTTGGGAAACACCATATATTTT. It yields the protein CASSLALGNTIYF.